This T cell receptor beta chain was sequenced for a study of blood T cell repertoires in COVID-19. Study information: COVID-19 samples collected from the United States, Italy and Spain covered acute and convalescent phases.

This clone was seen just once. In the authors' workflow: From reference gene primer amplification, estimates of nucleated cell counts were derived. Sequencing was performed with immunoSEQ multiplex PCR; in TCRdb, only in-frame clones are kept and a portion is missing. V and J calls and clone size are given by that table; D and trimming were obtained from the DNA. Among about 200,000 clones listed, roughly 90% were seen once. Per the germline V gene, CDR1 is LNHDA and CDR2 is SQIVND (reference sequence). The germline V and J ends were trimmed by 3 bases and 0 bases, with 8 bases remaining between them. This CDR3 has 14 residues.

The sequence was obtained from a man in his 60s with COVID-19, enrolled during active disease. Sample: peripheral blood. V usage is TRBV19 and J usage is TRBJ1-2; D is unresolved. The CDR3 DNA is TGTGCCAGTAGTATGGAGGCGGCTAACTATGGCTACACCTTC. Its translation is CASSMEAANYGYTF.